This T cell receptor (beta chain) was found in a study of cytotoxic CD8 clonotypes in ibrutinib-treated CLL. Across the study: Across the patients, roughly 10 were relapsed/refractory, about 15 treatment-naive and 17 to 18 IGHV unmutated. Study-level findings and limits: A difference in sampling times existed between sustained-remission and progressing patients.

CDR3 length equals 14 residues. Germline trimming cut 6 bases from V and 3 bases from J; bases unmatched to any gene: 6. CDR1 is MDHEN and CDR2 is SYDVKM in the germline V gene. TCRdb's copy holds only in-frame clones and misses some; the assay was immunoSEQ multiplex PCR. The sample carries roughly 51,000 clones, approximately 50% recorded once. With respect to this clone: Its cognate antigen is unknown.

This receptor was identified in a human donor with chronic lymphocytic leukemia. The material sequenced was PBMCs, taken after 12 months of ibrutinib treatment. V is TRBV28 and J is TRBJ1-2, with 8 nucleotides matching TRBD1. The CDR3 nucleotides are TGTGCCAGCAGCCGTGCGGGACAGGACTATGGCTACACCTTC. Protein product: CASSRAGQDYGYTF.